A selection of T cell receptor beta chains follows, all from one sample in a study of cytomegalovirus exposure and HLA in healthy donors. Profiling relied on immunoSEQ multiplex PCR, and the TCRdb table lists in-frame clones only, not all of them. The sample lists 60,000 to 70,000 clones, around 70% occurring once. The sequenced sample consisted of PBMCs. The receptors stem from a woman in her 30s in good health and CMV-seronegative. CDR3s include the opening cysteine and the closing phenylalanine or tryptophan. The order of the fields is CDR3 length, V gene, clone size, D gene, J gene, CDR3 DNA, CDR3 protein. The D gene is left open where the match is weak. Clone size is given for some rows only: seen once, a few or many times, or a class if the clone is expanded.

15,TRBV5-1,NA,TRBD1,TRBJ1-1,TGCGCCAGCAGCTCAGGGGACAGACCTAACACTGAAGCTTTCTTT,CASSSGDRPNTEAFF
18,TRBV4-2,NA,TRBD2,TRBJ2-5,TGTGCCAGCAGCCAAGAATCGCGGACTAGCGGGGGGCAAGAGACCCAGTACTTC,CASSQESRTSGGQETQYF
13,TRBV6-5,NA,NA,TRBJ2-5,TGTGCCAGCAGGGCCACTAGCCAAGAGACCCAGTACTTC,CASRATSQETQYF
12,TRBV7-2,once,NA,TRBJ2-1,TGTGCCAGCAGCTGGACAGCGAATGAGCAGTTCTTC,CASSWTANEQFF
13,TRBV5-1,NA,TRBD1,TRBJ2-3,TGCGCCTCGGGACAGGGGGCTGGTGATACGCAGTATTTT,CASGQGAGDTQYF
20,TRBV6-4,NA,NA,TRBJ1-4,TGTGCCAGCAGCCGACGACAGGTTCCTCAACCTCTTGCAACTAATGAAAAACTGTTTTTT,CASSRRQVPQPLATNEKLFF
15,TRBV9,NA,NA,TRBJ2-6,TGTGCCAGCAGCGGACAGAGCTCTGGGGCCAACGTCCTGACTTTC,CASSGQSSGANVLTF
13,TRBV6-5,NA,NA,TRBJ2-4,TGTGCCAGCAGTTACGGCATTGGCAGGGGACAGTACTTC,CASSYGIGRGQYF
16,TRBV2,NA,TRBD1,TRBJ2-7,TGTGCCAGCAGTGACCCTACTGGACAGGATCGATACGAGCAGTACTTC,CASSDPTGQDRYEQYF
13,TRBV6-5,once,NA,TRBJ2-7,TGTGCCAGCAGTTACGGAGGACCTTACGAGCAGTACTTC,CASSYGGPYEQYF
15,TRBV29-1,NA,TRBD2,TRBJ2-3,TGCAGCGTTGAATTAGCGGGGGAGCCCACAGATACGCAGTATTTT,CSVELAGEPTDTQYF
14,TRBV5-1,NA,NA,TRBJ1-6,TGCGCCAGCAGCCCTGGGCCTTTAGATTCACCCCTCCACTTT,CASSPGPLDSPLHF
13,TRBV9,NA,NA,TRBJ1-3,TGTGCCAGCCGGGGGGGCGAGGAAAACACCATATATTTT,CASRGGEENTIYF
13,TRBV2,NA,NA,TRBJ2-7,TGTGCCAGCAGTGAAGAACAGGGCTACGAGCAGTACTTC,CASSEEQGYEQYF
16,TRBV7-2,NA,TRBD2,TRBJ2-5,TGTGCCAGCAGGGGACTAGCGGGGGGGCCTCGAGAGACCCAGTACTTC,CASRGLAGGPRETQYF
15,TRBV19,few,NA,TRBJ1-5,TGTGCCAGTAGCCTAAGACAGTATAGCAATCAGCCCCAGCATTTT,CASSLRQYSNQPQHF
13,TRBV30,NA,NA,TRBJ1-5,TGTGCCTGGACGAGACAGGGCAATCAGCCCCAGCATTTT,CAWTRQGNQPQHF
16,TRBV9,many,TRBD2,TRBJ2-1,TGTGCCAGCAGCTCCACTAGCGGGGGGGCCTACAATGAGCAGTTCTTC,CASSSTSGGAYNEQFF
14,TRBV5-8,NA,NA,TRBJ2-3,TGTGCCAGCAGCCCCGGACAGTACACAGATACGCAGTATTTT,CASSPGQYTDTQYF
16,TRBV19,NA,NA,TRBJ1-6,TGTGCCAGTAGTATAGGCGGCTGGGGCTCGACTTCACCCCTCCACTTT,CASSIGGWGSTSPLHF
17,TRBV7-9,once,NA,TRBJ2-1,TGTGCCAGCAGCTCACCACGTCCCCCGGAGGGCCGCAATGAGCAGTTCTTC,CASSSPRPPEGRNEQFF
16,TRBV14,NA,TRBD1,TRBJ2-3,TGTGCCAGCAGCCAAGCGGAGACAGGGGTCTGGGATACGCAGTATTTT,CASSQAETGVWDTQYF
15,TRBV18,NA,NA,TRBJ1-2,TGTGCCAGCTCACCACGGCGGGACGGCCTCTATGGCTACACCTTC,CASSPRRDGLYGYTF
15,TRBV27,NA,TRBD1,TRBJ2-7,TGTGCCAGCAGTTTCCGAGACAGGGGAGTCTACGAGCAGTACTTC,CASSFRDRGVYEQYF
18,TRBV7-9,NA,TRBD2,TRBJ2-1,TGTGCCAGCAGCGTCGGACTAGCGGGGGGGCGAAGGTACAATGAGCAGTTCTTC,CASSVGLAGGRRYNEQFF
16,TRBV15,NA,TRBD2,TRBJ2-7,TGTGCCACCAGCAGAGGAGTAGCGGGGGGTTTCTACGAGCAGTACTTC,CATSRGVAGGFYEQYF
16,TRBV10-3,few,TRBD1,TRBJ2-7,TGTGCCATCAGTGAGCCCGCCGGGACAGGCTCCTACGAGCAGTACTTC,CAISEPAGTGSYEQYF
18,TRBV5-1,few,NA,TRBJ1-2,TGCGCCAGCAGCTTGGGAAGGGCGGGACGGGGCTCTAACTATGGCTACACCTTC,CASSLGRAGRGSNYGYTF
13,TRBV28,NA,NA,TRBJ1-1,TGTGCCAGCTGTCAAGGGAGAGCCACTGAAGCTTTCTTT,CASCQGRATEAFF
17,TRBV5-1,NA,TRBD2,TRBJ2-3,TGCGCCAGCAGCCACGTCCGTGGGGGGGGAGGCACAGATACGCAGTATTTT,CASSHVRGGGGTDTQYF
14,TRBV30,NA,NA,TRBJ1-6,TGTGCCTGGAGTATCAGGGGCGATGATTCACCCCTCCACTTT,CAWSIRGDDSPLHF
16,TRBV28,NA,NA,TRBJ2-3,TGTGCCAGCCCATCCCGGGGTGGGGGGAGCACAGATACGCAGTATTTT,CASPSRGGGSTDTQYF
14,TRBV2,NA,NA,TRBJ1-5,TGTGCCAGCAGCGGGGGTAGCGGCAATCAGCCCCAGCATTTT,CASSGGSGNQPQHF
15,TRBV5-1,NA,TRBD1,TRBJ1-1,TGCGCCAGCAGCTTGGGGACAGGGGGCCTAGCTGAAGCTTTCTTT,CASSLGTGGLAEAFF
16,TRBV25-1,NA,TRBD1,TRBJ1-4,TGTGCCAGCAGTAAGGGGACAGCCTCAACTAATGAAAAACTGTTTTTT,CASSKGTASTNEKLFF
10,TRBV20-1,once,NA,TRBJ1-2,TGCAGTGCTAGGTCGGGTGGCTACACCTTC,CSARSGGYTF
16,TRBV5-4,NA,TRBD1,TRBJ2-3,TGTGCCAGCAGCTCGGGGGGACAGGGTCGCACAGATACGCAGTATTTT,CASSSGGQGRTDTQYF
16,TRBV13,NA,NA,TRBJ2-7,TGTGCCAGCAGCCGTGCTGCCCAGGGCCCCTCCTACGAGCAGTACTTC,CASSRAAQGPSYEQYF
14,TRBV5-6,NA,NA,TRBJ1-2,TGTGCCAGCATTGAGGGGGGGTACAACTATGGCTACACCTTC,CASIEGGYNYGYTF
12,TRBV1,NA,NA,TRBJ2-7,TGCACCCCCAGCCCCGGGGGGAACGAGCAGTACTTC,CTPSPGGNEQYF
17,TRBV5-4,few,TRBD2,TRBJ2-2,TGTGCCAGCAGCGATGGACTAGCGGGGGGCAGCACCGGGGAGCTGTTTTTT,CASSDGLAGGSTGELFF
14,TRBV7-2,NA,NA,TRBJ1-2,TGTGCCAGCAGCTTAATAGACACTAACTATGGCTACACCTTC,CASSLIDTNYGYTF
15,TRBV5-4,NA,NA,TRBJ1-1,TGTGCCAGCAGCTTGGGGGGTGAGGGTGCAACTGAAGCTTTCTTT,CASSLGGEGATEAFF
17,TRBV11-2,NA,NA,TRBJ2-1,TGTGCCAGCAGCTTAGTCCCCGCCGCTATCCTCTACAATGAGCAGTTCTTC,CASSLVPAAILYNEQFF
14,TRBV6-5,NA,NA,TRBJ1-6,TGTGCCACCAGAAACAGGGTTGATAATTCACCCCTCCACTTT,CATRNRVDNSPLHF
14,TRBV28,once,NA,TRBJ1-2,TGTGCCAGCAGTTTATTGCCTGCAGGGCATGGCTACACCTTC,CASSLLPAGHGYTF
16,TRBV5-1,NA,TRBD1,TRBJ2-7,TGCGCCAGCAGCTCGGAGACAGGGGCGGCTGTGTACGAGCAGTACTTC,CASSSETGAAVYEQYF
16,TRBV4-1,NA,TRBD1,TRBJ1-6,TGCGCCAGCAGGAAGCTCTTTGACAGGGGCTCATCACCCCTCCACTTT,CASRKLFDRGSSPLHF
13,TRBV6-5,once,NA,TRBJ1-2,TGTGCCAGCCTCACGCGGGGGGCCGGGGGCTACACCTTC,CASLTRGAGGYTF
15,TRBV4-1,once,NA,TRBJ1-1,TGCGCCAGCAGCCAAGTGGGCAGCGGGGTTGCTGAAGCTTTCTTT,CASSQVGSGVAEAFF
15,TRBV7-9,NA,TRBD1,TRBJ2-7,TGTGCCAGCAGCGTAACCGGGACAGAACCCTACGAGCAGTACTTC,CASSVTGTEPYEQYF
14,TRBV19,few,NA,TRBJ1-2,TGTGCCAGTAGTGAGCAGGGTGTCTTTTATGGCTACACCTTC,CASSEQGVFYGYTF
14,TRBV5-4,NA,NA,TRBJ2-7,TGTGCCAGCAGCTTGTCGGGATTCGCATACGAGCAGTACTTC,CASSLSGFAYEQYF
16,TRBV13,NA,NA,TRBJ1-2,TGTGCCAGCAGCTCACTACAGGGAGCCACTAACTATGGCTACACCTTC,CASSSLQGATNYGYTF
14,TRBV7-3,few,TRBD1,TRBJ2-7,TGTGCCAGCAGCTTGGTAGGGGGCGCATCCGAGCAGTACTTC,CASSLVGGASEQYF
17,TRBV5-1,many,TRBD1,TRBJ1-1,TGCGCCAGCAGCCCGGGGACAGGGGGCTTTTTGAACACTGAAGCTTTCTTT,CASSPGTGGFLNTEAFF
16,TRBV11-2,NA,NA,TRBJ2-7,TGTGCCAGCAGCTCTTTAAAGCGGAGTCCTCCCTACGAGCAGTACTTC,CASSSLKRSPPYEQYF